The 10 T cell receptor beta chains given below trace back to one sample, sequenced in a study of PD-1 blockade in classical Hodgkin lymphoma. Time point described: cycle 4 day 1 (C4D1), after less than seven weeks of nivolumab. Following autologous stem cell transplantation, relapse occurred in every patient, and exposure to brentuximab vedotin varied. Generated by immunoSEQ multiplex PCR, the TCRdb table keeps only in-frame clones and is missing some. The sample lists around 50,000 clones, around 74% occurring once. This specimen was peripheral blood mononuclear cells (PBMCs), taken before the fourth cycle of nivolumab. All receptors come from a human donor with classical Hodgkin lymphoma.

The rearrangement uses TRBV11-3 and TRBJ1-1; tentative D call: TRBD1 (5 bases). V was cut by 4 bases and J by 0 bases, with 15 bases left in between. The germline V gene encodes CDR1 SGHNT and CDR2 YENEEA. The CDR3 extends over 16 amino acids. CDR3 region: CASSWGTGGLNTEAFF. In DNA form, the CDR3 reads TGTGCCAGCAGCTGGGGAACAGGAGGGTTGAACACTGAAGCTTTCTTT.

This chain links TRBV7-6 with TRBJ2-1, with D uncertain. In germline, CDR1 is SGHVS, CDR2 FNYEAQ. V lost 5 bases and J lost 8, with 16 bases in between. The CDR3 loop spans 14 amino acids. The CDR3 coding sequence is TGTGCCAGCAGCCCCGCCTCGGGTGTAGATGAGCAGTTCTTC. It encodes CASSPASGVDEQFF.

The chain has TRBV28 and TRBJ1-1; D unresolved. Germline V lookup: CDR1 MDHEN, CDR2 SYDVKM. Trimming shortened V by 6 bases and J by 1 base, and 6 bases separated the two germline ends. This CDR3 region has 12 residues. The DNA for the CDR3 is TGTGCCAGCAGCCCCAAGAACACTGAAGCTTTCTTT. Protein sequence: CASSPKNTEAFF.

The V call is TRBV11-3, the J call TRBJ2-7; 9 nucleotides match TRBD2. Trimming at V came to 5 bases and at J to 3 bases, leaving 17 bases not matched to a gene. CDR3 length: 18 residues. Germline assignment: CDR1 SGHNT and CDR2 YENEEA. The CDR3 region has the DNA TGTGCCAGCAGCCCCTCGGGACTAGCTAATCATTGGAGCTACGAGCAGTACTTC. This sequence encodes CASSPSGLANHWSYEQYF.

This chain links TRBV6-6 with TRBJ2-2; perhaps TRBD2 as D (5 bases). The V gene's germline CDR1 is MNHNY and CDR2 SVGAGI (reference sequence). The CDR3 is 16 residues long. The V and J ends lost 4 bases and 5 bases respectively, with 17 bases between them. The CDR3 region is CASSSPDGKETGELFF. In DNA form, the CDR3 reads TGTGCCAGCAGTTCCCCGGACGGGAAGGAGACCGGGGAGCTGTTTTTT.

This sequence joins TRBV7-6 and TRBJ2-1; the D is unclear. The ends were cut back, 2 bases at V and 6 bases at J, with 11 bases in the middle. Per the germline V gene, CDR1 is SGHVS and CDR2 is FNYEAQ. CDR3 length equals 14 residues. CDR3 loop: CASSLQLVGNEQFF. CDR3 DNA: TGTGCCAGCAGCTTACAGTTAGTGGGCAATGAGCAGTTCTTC.

V usage is TRBV7-9 and J usage is TRBJ2-5; 7 bases line up with TRBD1. The DNA end favors TRBJ2-7, so the J call may be wrong. Germline V lookup: CDR1 SEHNR, CDR2 FQNEAQ (reference sequence). The CDR3 length is 13 residues. For the CDR3, the DNA is TGTGCCAGCAGCTTAGACAGGGGACACGAGCAGTACTTC. This translates into CASSLDRGHEQYF.

The sample holds one count of this clone. The genes are TRBV19 and TRBJ1-5; the match to TRBD1 covers 9 bases. Germline V gene data show CDR1 as LNHDA and CDR2 as SQIVND (reference sequence). CDR3 size: 15 residues. With 6 bases clipped from V and 3 bases from J, the junction kept 6 bases outside the gene matches. The CDR3 spells CASRGTGRINQPQHF. The CDR3 DNA reads TGTGCCAGTAGAGGGACAGGGAGGATCAATCAGCCCCAGCATTTT.

The chain couples TRBV5-4 to TRBJ2-7; tentative D call: TRBD2 (8 bases). The ends were cut back, 4 bases at V and 10 bases at J, with 24 bases in the middle. The germline V gene has CDR1 SGHNT and CDR2 YYREEE (reference sequence). There are 15 residues in the CDR3. The CDR3 loop reads CASSERGTVTTSQYF. CDR3 coding DNA: TGTGCCAGCAGCGAGCGGGGGACAGTTACTACGAGTCAGTACTTC.

V gene TRBV5-8 combines with J gene TRBJ2-4; D not certain. The germline gives CDR1 SGHTS, CDR2 YDEGEE. Trimming removed 2 bases at V and 15 bases at J, with 21 bases between. This CDR3 is 14 amino acids long. This chain's CDR3 is CASSFYRHGISLYF. CDR3 DNA sequence: TGTGCCAGCAGCTTTTACCGCCATGGGATAAGCCTGTACTTC.